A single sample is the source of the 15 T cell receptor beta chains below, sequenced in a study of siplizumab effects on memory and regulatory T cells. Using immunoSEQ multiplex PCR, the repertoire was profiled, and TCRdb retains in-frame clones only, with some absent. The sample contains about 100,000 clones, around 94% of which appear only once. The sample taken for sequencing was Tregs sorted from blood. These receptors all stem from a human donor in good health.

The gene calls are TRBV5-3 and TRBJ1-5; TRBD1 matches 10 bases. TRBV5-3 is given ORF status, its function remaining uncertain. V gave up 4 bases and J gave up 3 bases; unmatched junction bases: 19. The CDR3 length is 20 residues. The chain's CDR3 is CARSADRGRRGQELNQPQHF. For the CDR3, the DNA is TGTGCCAGAAGCGCAGACAGGGGGCGTCGGGGACAGGAGCTCAATCAGCCCCAGCATTTT.

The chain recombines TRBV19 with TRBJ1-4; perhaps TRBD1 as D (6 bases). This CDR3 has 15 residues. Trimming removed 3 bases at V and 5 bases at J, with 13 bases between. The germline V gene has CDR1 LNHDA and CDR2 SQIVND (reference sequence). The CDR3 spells CASSITGKGNEKLFF. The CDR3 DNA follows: TGTGCCAGTAGTATTACAGGGAAGGGCAATGAAAAACTGTTTTTT.

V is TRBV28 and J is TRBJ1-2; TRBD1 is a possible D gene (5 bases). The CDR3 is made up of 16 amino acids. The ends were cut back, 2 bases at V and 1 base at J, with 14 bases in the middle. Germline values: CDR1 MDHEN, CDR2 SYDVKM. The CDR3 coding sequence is TGTGCCAGCAGTTTAGCACTACTGGGGGGTAACTATGGCTACACCTTC. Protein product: CASSLALLGGNYGYTF.

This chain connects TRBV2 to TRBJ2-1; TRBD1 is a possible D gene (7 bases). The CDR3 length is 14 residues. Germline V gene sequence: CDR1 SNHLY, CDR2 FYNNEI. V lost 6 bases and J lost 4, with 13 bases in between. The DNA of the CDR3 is TGTGCCAGCAGCCCCAGGGGGGTATACAATGAGCAGTTCTTC. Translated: CASSPRGVYNEQFF.

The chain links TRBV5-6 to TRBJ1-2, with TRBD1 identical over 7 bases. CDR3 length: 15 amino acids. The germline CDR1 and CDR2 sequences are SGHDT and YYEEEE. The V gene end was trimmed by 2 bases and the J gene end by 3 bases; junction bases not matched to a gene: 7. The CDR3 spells CASSLVGRGDYGYTF. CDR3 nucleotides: TGTGCCAGCAGCTTAGTGGGCAGGGGGGACTATGGCTACACCTTC. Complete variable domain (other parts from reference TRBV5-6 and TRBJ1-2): DAGVTQSPTHLIKTRGQQVTLRCSPKSGHDTVSWYQQALGQGPQFIFQYYEEEERQRGNFPDRFSGHQFPNYSSELNVNALLLGDSALYLCASSLVGRGDYGYTFGSGTRLTVV.

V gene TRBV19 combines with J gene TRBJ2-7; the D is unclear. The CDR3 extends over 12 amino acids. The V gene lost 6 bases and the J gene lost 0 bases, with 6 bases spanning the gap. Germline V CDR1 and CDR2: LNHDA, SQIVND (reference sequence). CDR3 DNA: TGTGCCAGTAGCCGGACCTCCTACGAGCAGTACTTC. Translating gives CASSRTSYEQYF.

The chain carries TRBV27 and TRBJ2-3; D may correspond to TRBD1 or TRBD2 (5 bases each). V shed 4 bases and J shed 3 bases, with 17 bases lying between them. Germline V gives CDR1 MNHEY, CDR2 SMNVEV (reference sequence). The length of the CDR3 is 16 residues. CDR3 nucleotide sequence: TGTGCCAGCAGTTCCCGCCGGGACCTTAAAACAGATACGCAGTATTTT. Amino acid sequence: CASSSRRDLKTDTQYF.

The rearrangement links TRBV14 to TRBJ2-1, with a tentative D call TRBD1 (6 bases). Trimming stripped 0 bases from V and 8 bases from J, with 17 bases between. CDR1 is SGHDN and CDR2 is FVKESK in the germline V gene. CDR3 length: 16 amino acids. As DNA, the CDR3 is TGTGCCAGCAGCCAAGAACTGGGCAGGGACATCGATGAGCAGTTCTTC. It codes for CASSQELGRDIDEQFF.

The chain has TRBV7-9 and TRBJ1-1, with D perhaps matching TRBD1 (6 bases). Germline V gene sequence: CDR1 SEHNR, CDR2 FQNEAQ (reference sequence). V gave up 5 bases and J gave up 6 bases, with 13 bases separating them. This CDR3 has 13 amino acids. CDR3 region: CASSQIQGSEAFF. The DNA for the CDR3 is TGTGCCAGCAGCCAAATACAGGGCTCTGAAGCTTTCTTT.

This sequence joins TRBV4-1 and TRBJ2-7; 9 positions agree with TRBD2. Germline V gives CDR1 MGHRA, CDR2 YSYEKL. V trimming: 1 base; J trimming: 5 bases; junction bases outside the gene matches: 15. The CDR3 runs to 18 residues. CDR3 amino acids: CASSQGSNGLAGINEQYF. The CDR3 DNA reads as TGCGCCAGCAGCCAAGGGAGTAACGGGCTAGCGGGGATTAACGAGCAGTACTTC.

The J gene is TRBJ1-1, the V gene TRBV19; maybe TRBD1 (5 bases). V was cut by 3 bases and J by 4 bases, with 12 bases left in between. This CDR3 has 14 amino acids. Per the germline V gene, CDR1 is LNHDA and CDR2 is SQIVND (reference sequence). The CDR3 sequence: CASSILTGSTEAFF. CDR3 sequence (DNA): TGTGCCAGTAGTATCCTAACAGGTTCCACTGAAGCTTTCTTT.

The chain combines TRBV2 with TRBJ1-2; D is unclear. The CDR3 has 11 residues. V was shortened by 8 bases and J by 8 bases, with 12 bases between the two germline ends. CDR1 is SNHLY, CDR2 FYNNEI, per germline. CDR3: CASGPFKGYTF. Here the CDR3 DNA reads TGTGCCAGCGGACCATTTAAGGGCTACACCTTC. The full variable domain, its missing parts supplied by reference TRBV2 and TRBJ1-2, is EPEVTQTPSHQVTQMGQEVILRCVPISNHLYFYWYRQILGQKVEFLVSFYNNEISEKSEIFDDQFSVERPDGSNFTLKIRSTKLEDSAMYFCASGPFKGYTFGSGTRLTVV.

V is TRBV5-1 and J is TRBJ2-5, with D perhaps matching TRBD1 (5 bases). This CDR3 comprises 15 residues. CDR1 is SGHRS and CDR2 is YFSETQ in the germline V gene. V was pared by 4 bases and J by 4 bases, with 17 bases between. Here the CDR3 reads CASSVGRTRTETQYF. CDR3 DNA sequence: TGCGCCAGCAGCGTAGGACGGACACGAACAGAGACCCAGTACTTC.

CDR3 bases: TGTGCCAGCAGCAGTCCAGGGGGCGGTGAGCAGTTCTTC. This translates into CASSSPGGGEQFF. The chain combines TRBV7-9 with TRBJ2-1; the match to TRBD1 covers 8 bases. J was trimmed by 9 bases and V by 5 bases; bases with no gene match: 6. CDR1 and CDR2 from the germline V gene are SEHNR and FQNEAQ (reference sequence). CDR3 length: 13 amino acids.

CDR3 region: CASGSTRGEKLFF. The CDR3 DNA is TGTGCCAGCGGGTCGACAAGGGGCGAAAAACTGTTTTTT. This chain joins TRBV6-5 and TRBJ1-4; tentative D call: TRBD1 (5 bases). The germline V gene encodes CDR1 MNHEY and CDR2 SVGAGI. V was cut by 8 bases and J by 8 bases, with 15 bases left in between. The CDR3 has 13 residues.